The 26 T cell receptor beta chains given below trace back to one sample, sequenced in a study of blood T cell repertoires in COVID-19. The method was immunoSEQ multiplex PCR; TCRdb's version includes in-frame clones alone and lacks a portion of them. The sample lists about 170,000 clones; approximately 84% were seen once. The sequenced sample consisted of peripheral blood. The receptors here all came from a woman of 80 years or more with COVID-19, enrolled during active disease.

CDR3 loop: CASSQVLGGEKLFF. The CDR3, as DNA: TGTGCCAGCAGCCAAGTTTTAGGAGGAGAAAAACTGTTTTTT. The genes are TRBV3-1 (or the pseudogene TRBV3-2) and TRBJ1-4; D remains unclear. The CDR3 is 14 amino acids. Looked up from germline, CDR1 is LGHDT and CDR2 is YNNKEL (reference sequence). Trimming removed 1 base from V and 8 bases from J, with 11 bases in between.

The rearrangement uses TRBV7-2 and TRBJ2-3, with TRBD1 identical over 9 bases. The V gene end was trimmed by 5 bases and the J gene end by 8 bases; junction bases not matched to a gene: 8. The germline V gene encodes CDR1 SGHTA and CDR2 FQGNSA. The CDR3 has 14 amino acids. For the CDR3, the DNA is TGTGCCAGCAGCCTACAGGGGGCAAGTGTTACGCAGTATTTT. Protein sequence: CASSLQGASVTQYF.

The CDR3 DNA follows: TGTGCCAGCAGCCAAGATCGGGAGGGATTCTATGGCTACACCTTC. Amino acid sequence: CASSQDREGFYGYTF. The rearrangement joins TRBV3-1 (or the pseudogene TRBV3-2) to TRBJ1-2; D gene uncertain. The V end lost 0 bases, the J end lost 4 bases, and 12 bases lay between the germline ends. This CDR3 is 15 amino acids long. Germline CDR1 is LGHDT and CDR2 is YNNKEL (reference sequence).

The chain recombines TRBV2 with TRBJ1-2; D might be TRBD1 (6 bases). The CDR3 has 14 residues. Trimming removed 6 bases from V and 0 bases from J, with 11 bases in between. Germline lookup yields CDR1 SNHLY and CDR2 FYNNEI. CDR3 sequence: CASRAGTTNYGYTF. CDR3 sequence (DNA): TGTGCCAGCAGGGCCGGGACAACTAACTATGGCTACACCTTC.

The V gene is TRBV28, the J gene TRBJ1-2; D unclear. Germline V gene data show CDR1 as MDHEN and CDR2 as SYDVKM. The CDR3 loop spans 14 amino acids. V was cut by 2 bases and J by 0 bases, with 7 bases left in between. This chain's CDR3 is CASSLLLANYGYTF. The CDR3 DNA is TGTGCCAGCAGTTTACTGTTAGCTAACTATGGCTACACCTTC.

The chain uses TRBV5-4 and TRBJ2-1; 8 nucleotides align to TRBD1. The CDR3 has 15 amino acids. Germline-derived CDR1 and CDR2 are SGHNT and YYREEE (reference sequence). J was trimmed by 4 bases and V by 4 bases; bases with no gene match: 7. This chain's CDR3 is CASSTGQGGYNEQFF. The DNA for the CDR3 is TGTGCCAGCAGCACCGGACAGGGTGGGTACAATGAGCAGTTCTTC.

CDR3 DNA sequence: TGTGCCAGCAGCTTAACGGACAGGGCCTCCTACAATGAGCAGTTCTTC. It translates to CASSLTDRASYNEQFF. The V call is TRBV7-3, the J call TRBJ2-1; TRBD1 agrees at 8 bases. The CDR3 sequence is 16 residues long. The ends lost 0 bases at V and 0 bases at J; junction bases unmatched: 1. The germline V gene has CDR1 SGHTA and CDR2 FQGTGA. The complete variable domain, with remaining parts taken from reference TRBV7-3 and TRBJ2-1, reads GAGVSQTPSNKVTEKGKYVELRCDPISGHTALYWYRQSLGQGPEFLIYFQGTGAADDSGLPNDRFFAVRPEGSVSTLKIQRTERGDSAVYLCASSLTDRASYNEQFFGPGTRLTVL.

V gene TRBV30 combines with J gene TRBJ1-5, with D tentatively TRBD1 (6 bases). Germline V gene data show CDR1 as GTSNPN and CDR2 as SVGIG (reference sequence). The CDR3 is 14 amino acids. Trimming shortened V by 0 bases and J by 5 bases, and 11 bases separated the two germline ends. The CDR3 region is CAWSVSWGHQPQHF. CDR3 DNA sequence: TGTGCCTGGAGTGTTTCGTGGGGGCATCAGCCCCAGCATTTT.

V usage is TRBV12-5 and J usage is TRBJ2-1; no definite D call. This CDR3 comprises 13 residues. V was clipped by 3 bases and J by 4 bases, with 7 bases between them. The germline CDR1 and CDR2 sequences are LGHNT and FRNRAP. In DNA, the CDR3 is TGTGCTAGTGGTTTCCCCGGGTACAATGAGCAGTTCTTC. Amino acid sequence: CASGFPGYNEQFF.

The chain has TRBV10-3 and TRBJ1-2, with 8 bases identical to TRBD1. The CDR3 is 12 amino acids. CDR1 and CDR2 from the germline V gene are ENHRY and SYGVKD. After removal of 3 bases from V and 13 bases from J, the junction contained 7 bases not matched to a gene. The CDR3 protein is CAISDTDRAGTF. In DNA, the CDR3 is TGTGCCATCAGTGACACGGACAGGGCCGGCACCTTC.

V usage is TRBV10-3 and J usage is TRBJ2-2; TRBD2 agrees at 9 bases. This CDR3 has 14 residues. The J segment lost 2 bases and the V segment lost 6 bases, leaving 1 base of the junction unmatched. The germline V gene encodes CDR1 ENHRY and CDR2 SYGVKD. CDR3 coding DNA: TGTGCCATCAGAGCGGGGGGAAACACCGGGGAGCTGTTTTTT. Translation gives CAIRAGGNTGELFF.

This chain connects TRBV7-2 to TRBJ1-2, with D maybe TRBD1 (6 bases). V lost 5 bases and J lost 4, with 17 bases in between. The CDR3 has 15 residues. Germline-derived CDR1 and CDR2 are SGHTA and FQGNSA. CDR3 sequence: CASSVQGSYSYGYTF. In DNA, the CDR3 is TGTGCCAGCAGCGTACAGGGATCCTACTCCTATGGCTACACCTTC.

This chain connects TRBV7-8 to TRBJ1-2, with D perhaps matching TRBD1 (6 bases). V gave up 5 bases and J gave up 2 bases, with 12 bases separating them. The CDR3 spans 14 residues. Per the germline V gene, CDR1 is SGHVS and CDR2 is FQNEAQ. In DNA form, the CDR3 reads TGTGCCAGCAGCCTGGGACACCGAAACTATGGCTACACCTTC. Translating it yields CASSLGHRNYGYTF.

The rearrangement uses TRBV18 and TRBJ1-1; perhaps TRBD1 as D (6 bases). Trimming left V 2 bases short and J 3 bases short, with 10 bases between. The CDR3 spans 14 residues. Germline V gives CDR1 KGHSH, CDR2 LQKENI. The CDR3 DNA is TGTGCCAGCTCACCAGGCAGGGGTGACACTGAAGCTTTCTTT. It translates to CASSPGRGDTEAFF.

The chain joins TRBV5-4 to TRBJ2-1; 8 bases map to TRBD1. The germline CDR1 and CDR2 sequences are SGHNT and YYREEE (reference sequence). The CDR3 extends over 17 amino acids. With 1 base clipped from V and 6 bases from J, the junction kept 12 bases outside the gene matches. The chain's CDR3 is CASSLPPRQGTSNEQFF. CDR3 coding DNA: TGTGCCAGCAGCTTGCCCCCTCGACAGGGGACGTCCAATGAGCAGTTCTTC.

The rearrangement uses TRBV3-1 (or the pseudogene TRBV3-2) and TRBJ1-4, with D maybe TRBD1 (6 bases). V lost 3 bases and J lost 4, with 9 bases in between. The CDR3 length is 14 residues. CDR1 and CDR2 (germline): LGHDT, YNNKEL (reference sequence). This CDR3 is CASSHRGGNEKLFF. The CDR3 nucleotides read TGTGCCAGCAGCCACAGGGGTGGTAATGAAAAACTGTTTTTT.

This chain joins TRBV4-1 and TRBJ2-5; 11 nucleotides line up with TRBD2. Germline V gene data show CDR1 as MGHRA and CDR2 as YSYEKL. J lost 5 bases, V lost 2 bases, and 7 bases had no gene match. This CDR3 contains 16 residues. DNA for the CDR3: TGCGCCAGCAGCCAACCCAAACTAGCGGGGGACGAGACCCAGTACTTC. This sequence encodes CASSQPKLAGDETQYF.

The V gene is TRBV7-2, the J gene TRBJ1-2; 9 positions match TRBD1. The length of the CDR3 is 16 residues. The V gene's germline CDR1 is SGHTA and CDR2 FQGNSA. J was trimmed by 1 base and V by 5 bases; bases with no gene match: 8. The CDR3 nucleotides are TGTGCCAGCAGCCCGGGGGGACAGGGTCGTAACTATGGCTACACCTTC. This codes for CASSPGGQGRNYGYTF.

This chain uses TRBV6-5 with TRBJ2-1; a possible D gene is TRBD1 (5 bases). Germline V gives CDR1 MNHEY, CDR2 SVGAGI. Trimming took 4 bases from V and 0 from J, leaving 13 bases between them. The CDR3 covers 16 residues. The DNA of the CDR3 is TGTGCCAGCAGTTCCTCGACAGCTAGCTCCTACAATGAGCAGTTCTTC. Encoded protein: CASSSSTASSYNEQFF.

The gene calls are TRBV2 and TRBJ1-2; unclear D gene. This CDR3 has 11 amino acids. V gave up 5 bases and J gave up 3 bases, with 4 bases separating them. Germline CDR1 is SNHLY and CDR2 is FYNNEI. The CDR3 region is CASSQYYGYTF. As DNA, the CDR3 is TGTGCCAGCAGTCAGTACTATGGCTACACCTTC.

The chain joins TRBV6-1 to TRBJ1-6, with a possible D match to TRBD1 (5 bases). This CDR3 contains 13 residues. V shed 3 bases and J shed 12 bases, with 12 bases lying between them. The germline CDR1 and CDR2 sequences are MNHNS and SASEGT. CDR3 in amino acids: CASSDSGAIPLHF. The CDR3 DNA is TGTGCCAGCAGTGATTCTGGGGCTATACCCCTCCACTTT.

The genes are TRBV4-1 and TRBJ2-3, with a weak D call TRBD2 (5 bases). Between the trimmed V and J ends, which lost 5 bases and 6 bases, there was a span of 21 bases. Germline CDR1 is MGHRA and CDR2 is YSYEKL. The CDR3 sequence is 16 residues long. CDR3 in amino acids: CASSSDPRVLLDTQYF. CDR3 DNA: TGCGCCAGCAGCTCCGACCCGAGGGTCCTCCTGGATACGCAGTATTTT.

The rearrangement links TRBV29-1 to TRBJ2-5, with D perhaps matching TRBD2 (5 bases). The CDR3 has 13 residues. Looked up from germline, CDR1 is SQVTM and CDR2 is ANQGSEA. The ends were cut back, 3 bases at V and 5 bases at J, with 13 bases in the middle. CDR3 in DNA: TGCAGCGTTGAGGGGAGCCCGGGGGAGACCCAGTACTTC. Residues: CSVEGSPGETQYF.

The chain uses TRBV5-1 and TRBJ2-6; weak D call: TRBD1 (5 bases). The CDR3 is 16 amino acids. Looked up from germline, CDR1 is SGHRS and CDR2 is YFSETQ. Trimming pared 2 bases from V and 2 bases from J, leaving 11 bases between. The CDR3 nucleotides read TGCGCCAGCAGCTTAAAATCGACAGCTGGGGCCAACGTCCTGACTTTC. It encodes CASSLKSTAGANVLTF.

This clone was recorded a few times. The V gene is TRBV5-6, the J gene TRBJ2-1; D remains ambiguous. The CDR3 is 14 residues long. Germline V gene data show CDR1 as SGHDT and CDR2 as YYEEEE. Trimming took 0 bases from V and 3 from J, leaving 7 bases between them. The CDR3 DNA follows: TGTGCCAGCAGCTTGGTTAGTAACTACAATGAGCAGTTCTTC. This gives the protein CASSLVSNYNEQFF.

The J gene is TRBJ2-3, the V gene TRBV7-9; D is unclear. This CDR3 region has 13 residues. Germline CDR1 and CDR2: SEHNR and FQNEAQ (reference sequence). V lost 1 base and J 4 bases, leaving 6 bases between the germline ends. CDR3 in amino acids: CASSLVGSDTQYF. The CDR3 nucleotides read TGTGCCAGCAGCTTAGTCGGGTCAGATACGCAGTATTTT.